This T cell receptor beta chain is drawn from a study of shared clonotypes between healthy human individuals. TCRdb keeps only in-frame clones here, not all; method: immunoSEQ multiplex PCR. The table lists 1.6 million or so clones, roughly 96% of them singletons. This clone came up once. With V trimmed by 4 bases and J by 5 bases, 9 bases remained unmatched. Germline values: CDR1 MNHNS, CDR2 SASEGT. The CDR3 is 16 residues long. Material: naive CD4+ T cells sorted from blood. Subset given: CD45RA+ positively selected. The chain carries TRBV6-1 and TRBJ1-4, with 8 bases aligning to TRBD1. The clonotype comes from a man aged 25 to 45 in good health. CDR3 DNA sequence: TGTGCCAGCAGTGCAGTCAAGGACAGGGTAAATGAAAAACTGTTTTTT. As protein: CASSAVKDRVNEKLFF.